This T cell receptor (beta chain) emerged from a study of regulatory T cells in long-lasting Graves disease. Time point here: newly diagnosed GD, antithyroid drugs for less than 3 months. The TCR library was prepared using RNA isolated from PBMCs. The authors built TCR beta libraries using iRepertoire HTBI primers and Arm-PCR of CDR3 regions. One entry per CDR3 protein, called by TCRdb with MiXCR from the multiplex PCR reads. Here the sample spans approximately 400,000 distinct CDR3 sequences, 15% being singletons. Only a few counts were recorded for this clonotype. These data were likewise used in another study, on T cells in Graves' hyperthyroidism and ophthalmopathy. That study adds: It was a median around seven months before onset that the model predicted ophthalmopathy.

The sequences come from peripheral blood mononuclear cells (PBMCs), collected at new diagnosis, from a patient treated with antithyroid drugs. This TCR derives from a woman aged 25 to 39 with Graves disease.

The CDR3, as DNA: TGTGCCAGCAGCTTAGGGCCAGGGGGGGGGACCCAGTACTTC. Residues: CASSLGPGGGTQYF. The chain links TRBV7-3 to TRBJ2-5, with D perhaps being TRBD1 or TRBD2 (7 bases each). V lost 2 bases, J lost 7 bases, and 14 bases lay in between. This CDR3 is 14 amino acids long. The germline CDR1 and CDR2 sequences are SGHTA and FQGTGA.